This T cell receptor beta chain stems from a study of blood T cell repertoires in COVID-19. Study-level background: Sites across the United States, Italy and Spain contributed samples from acute and convalescent COVID-19. T cells, B-cell-depleted T cells, or PBMCs supplied cDNA or gDNA.

The CDR3 covers 14 residues. Germline values: CDR1 LGHDT, CDR2 YNNKEL (reference sequence). With 4 bases removed from V and 4 bases from J, the gap between germline ends came to 10 bases. As processed by the authors: From reference gene primer amplification, estimates of nucleated cell counts were derived. Data came from immunoSEQ multiplex PCR; TCRdb stores just in-frame clones and leaves some out. V, J and clone size derive from that table, while D and trimming were established from the DNA sequence. Here the sample spans roughly 38,000 clones, 85% to 90% being singletons. Sequenced: peripheral blood. The source is a man aged 55 to 69 with active or convalescent COVID-19. The V and J genes are TRBV3-1 (or the pseudogene TRBV3-2) and TRBJ2-2; D is unclear. CDR3 DNA: TGTGCCAGCAGCCCATACAGTCCCACCGGGGAGCTGTTTTTT. As protein: CASSPYSPTGELFF.